This note documents a single TCR beta chain sequence. Alongside a J-beta primer mix, a sample-barcoded 5' primer served in a second PCR lasting roughly 7 to 11 cycles. TCRdb redid the calling of the 5' RACE reads with MiXCR, one entry per CDR3 protein. Counted here are about 1.4 million distinct CDR3 sequences, approximately 60% occurring once; the ten biggest clones make up 6.5% to 8.5%. This record comes from a study of blood T cells in healthy people across ages. Trimming took 5 bases from V and 0 from J; bases not matched to a gene: 6. CDR1 and CDR2 (germline): MNHNS, SASEGT. This CDR3 is 15 amino acids long.

This TCR came from a young man in good health. The V and J genes are TRBV6-1 and TRBJ1-1, with TRBD1 matching over 7 bases. The sequenced material came from blood. Written as DNA, the CDR3 is TGTGCCAGCAGTCATTCGACAGGGTTGAACACTGAAGCTTTCTTT. This gives the protein CASSHSTGLNTEAFF.